Each of the 24 T cell receptor beta chains below was sequenced from the same sample in a study of shared clonotypes between healthy human individuals. TCRdb keeps only in-frame clones here, not all; method: immunoSEQ multiplex PCR. The sample lists hundreds of thousands of clones, 90% to 95% occurring once. CD8 cells regarded as naive lacked CD45RO, were positively chosen for CCR7, and omitted terminally differentiated effector memory CD45RA+ cells. Material: naive CD8+ T cells sorted from blood. These receptor sequences come from a man aged 30 to 39 in good health.

This clone was seen a few times. The identical CDR3 is also encoded by other nucleotide sequences in the sample. The CDR3 DNA is TGTGCCAGCAGTTTATTGGGGGACGAGCAGTTCTTC. Protein product: CASSLLGDEQFF. This chain links TRBV27 with TRBJ2-1, with D perhaps being TRBD1 or TRBD2 (5 bases each). The V gene's germline CDR1 is MNHEY and CDR2 SMNVEV (reference sequence). CDR3 length: 12 residues. V dropped 1 base and J dropped 10 bases, with 8 bases sitting between them.

A note on this clone: Its ends do not fully match the called genes, so a read error is possible. The V gene is TRBV25-1, the J gene TRBJ2-3; TRBD1 matches at 11 bases. This CDR3 spans 15 amino acids. Per germline, CDR1 MGHDK and CDR2 SYGVNS. This CDR3 reads CVSSIRTGGADTQYF. CDR3 coding DNA: TGTGTCAGCAGTATTCGGACAGGGGGCGCAGATACGCAGTATTTT.

The genes are TRBV5-4 and TRBJ2-1; D might be TRBD1 or TRBD2, each matching 5 bases. This CDR3 has 14 amino acids. The germline V gene has CDR1 SGHNT and CDR2 YYREEE (reference sequence). V lost 1 base, J lost 4 bases, and 9 bases lay in between. CDR3 in amino acids: CASSLWGYYNEQFF. CDR3 nucleotide sequence: TGTGCCAGCAGCTTGTGGGGGTATTACAATGAGCAGTTCTTC.

The chain uses TRBV27 and TRBJ2-7; 12 bases align to TRBD1. The V and J ends lost 4 bases and 7 bases, in that order; junction bases with no gene match: 11. CDR1 is MNHEY, CDR2 SMNVEV, per germline (reference sequence). The CDR3 is 16 amino acids. CDR3 sequence: CASSSRPGQGAGEQYF. Written as DNA, the CDR3 is TGTGCCAGCAGTTCGAGACCGGGACAGGGGGCGGGGGAGCAGTACTTC.

This rearrangement joins TRBV27 to TRBJ1-3, with D uncertain. The CDR3 consists of 19 residues. CDR1 is MNHEY, CDR2 SMNVEV, per germline (reference sequence). The V end lost 1 base, the J end lost 4 bases, and 23 bases lay between the germline ends. The CDR3 DNA follows: TGTGCCAGCAGTTTATATATGGACCCCCGGGTATCGAACGGAAACACCATATATTTT. Translated, it gives CASSLYMDPRVSNGNTIYF.

The chain joins TRBV27 to TRBJ2-5; D uncertain. There are 15 residues in the CDR3. Germline V gene lookup returns CDR1 MNHEY and CDR2 SMNVEV (reference sequence). Trimming cost V 6 bases and J 3 bases, with 17 bases left between them. The CDR3 reads CASRRQWGSEETQYF. The CDR3 DNA reads as TGTGCCAGCAGACGTCAATGGGGATCCGAAGAGACCCAGTACTTC.

The chain has TRBV30 and TRBJ1-1, with 7 positions matching TRBD1. V gave up 5 bases and J gave up 3 bases; unmatched junction bases: 6. CDR3 size: 13 residues. Germline assignment: CDR1 GTSNPN and CDR2 SVGIG (reference sequence). CDR3 sequence reads: CAWCGDSYTEAFF. The CDR3 DNA reads as TGTGCCTGGTGTGGGGACAGCTACACTGAAGCTTTCTTT.

Concerning this clone: The sample contains more than one DNA sequence encoding this CDR3. The chain carries TRBV7-9 and TRBJ1-1; D is possibly TRBD1 (6 bases). The V gene's germline CDR1 is SEHNR and CDR2 FQNEAQ (reference sequence). V was trimmed by 5 bases and J by 1 base, leaving 8 bases between them. This CDR3 has 13 amino acids. CDR3 DNA sequence: TGTGCCAGCAGCCCACAGGGGAACACTGAAGCTTTCTTT. Translated, it gives CASSPQGNTEAFF.

This chain connects TRBV11-2 to TRBJ1-2, with D perhaps TRBD1 (5 bases). CDR1 is SGHAT, CDR2 FQNNGV, per germline. V lost 6 bases to trimming and J lost 8 bases, with 16 bases between them. CDR3 length equals 13 residues. In DNA, the CDR3 is TGTGCCAGCAGGCCAGGGCACCTATGGGGCTACACCTTC. Protein: CASRPGHLWGYTF.

The chain combines TRBV6-1 with TRBJ2-7, with D possibly called TRBD1 or TRBD2 (6 bases each). This CDR3 has 13 residues. V was cut by 4 bases and J by 4 bases, with 11 bases left in between. The germline V gene has CDR1 MNHNS and CDR2 SASEGT. For the CDR3, the DNA is TGTGCCAGCAGTGCTGGGGGGCCATACGAGCAGTACTTC. Translating gives CASSAGGPYEQYF.

The chain carries TRBV30 and TRBJ2-1; 11 nucleotides match TRBD2. CDR1 is GTSNPN and CDR2 is SVGIG in the germline V gene (reference sequence). The CDR3 is 15 residues long. Trimming took 4 bases from V and 8 from J; bases not matched to a gene: 10. CDR3 in DNA: TGTGCCTGGACGGGGGGCCTAGCGGGAGGCTATGAGCAGTTCTTC. It encodes CAWTGGLAGGYEQFF.

This chain connects TRBV27 to TRBJ2-5, with D possibly TRBD1 on 6 matching bases. The CDR3 has 13 residues. V shed 4 bases and J shed 6 bases, with 12 bases lying between them. The germline V gene has CDR1 MNHEY and CDR2 SMNVEV (reference sequence). CDR3: CASSWLGAQTQYF. DNA for the CDR3: TGTGCCAGCAGTTGGCTGGGGGCGCAGACCCAGTACTTC.

This chain links TRBV28 with TRBJ1-2; the D gene is possibly TRBD1 (5 bases). Germline CDR1 MDHEN, CDR2 SYDVKM. CDR3 length: 12 amino acids. V was clipped by 7 bases and J by 6 bases, with 12 bases between them. CDR3 nucleotides: TGTGCCAGCAAAGGGTGGGGACATGGCTACACCTTC. It encodes CASKGWGHGYTF.

The V gene is TRBV4-3, the J gene TRBJ2-3; D is uncertain. In germline, CDR1 is LGHNA, CDR2 YSLEER. Trimming removed 0 bases at V and 3 bases at J, with 13 bases between. The CDR3 spans 16 residues. In nucleotides, the CDR3 is TGCGCCAGCAGCCAAGAGTCCAACCATAGGACAGATACGCAGTATTTT. This translates into CASSQESNHRTDTQYF.

The V call is TRBV11-2, the J call TRBJ2-2, with D perhaps given as TRBD1 or TRBD2 (5 bases each). Trimming cost V 3 bases and J 2 bases, with 10 bases left between them. The CDR3 consists of 15 residues. Germline CDR1 reads SGHAT; CDR2 reads FQNNGV. In DNA form, the CDR3 reads TGTGCCAGCAGCTTTCGGGACCAAAACACCGGGGAGCTGTTTTTT. Protein product: CASSFRDQNTGELFF.

The gene calls are TRBV9 and TRBJ1-2, with a weak D call TRBD1 (6 bases). Germline CDR1 SGDLS, CDR2 YYNGEE. The CDR3 has 17 amino acids. Trimming took off 0 bases at V and 0 bases at J, with 15 bases between the two ends. The CDR3 is CASSVGLDRVSNYGYTF. CDR3 coding DNA: TGTGCCAGCAGCGTAGGTTTGGACAGAGTTTCTAACTATGGCTACACCTTC. Filled out from reference TRBV9 and TRBJ1-2, the complete variable domain reads DSGVTQTPKHLITATGQRVTLRCSPRSGDLSVYWYQQSLDQGLQFLIQYYNGEERAKGNILERFSAQQFPDLHSELNLSSLELGDSALYFCASSVGLDRVSNYGYTFGSGTRLTVV.

J is TRBJ1-2 and V is TRBV5-6; D not resolved. Germline CDR1 is SGHDT and CDR2 is YYEEEE. The CDR3 has 13 residues. V lost 0 bases and J lost 6, with 9 bases in between. CDR3 amino acids: CASSLGGNHGYTF. The CDR3 nucleotides read TGTGCCAGCAGCTTGGGGGGAAATCATGGCTACACCTTC.

The V gene is TRBV6-6, the J gene TRBJ1-5; 7 positions match TRBD1. Per the germline V gene, CDR1 is MNHNY and CDR2 is SVGAGI (reference sequence). This CDR3 region has 14 residues. Germline trimming cut 4 bases from V and 3 bases from J; bases unmatched to any gene: 3. The CDR3 protein is CASSLQGHNQPQHF. The CDR3 region has the DNA TGTGCCAGCAGTTTACAGGGGCACAATCAGCCCCAGCATTTT.

V usage is TRBV11-2 and J usage is TRBJ1-3; no definite D call. Germline V gene sequence: CDR1 SGHAT, CDR2 FQNNGV. This CDR3 region has 15 residues. Trimming removed 2 bases from V and 0 bases from J, with 8 bases in between. The CDR3 loop is CASSLIRGSGNTIYF. CDR3 DNA sequence: TGTGCCAGCAGCTTAATAAGAGGCTCTGGAAACACCATATATTTT.

A word on this clone: An end of the junction does not agree with germline; a read error may underlie this. The J gene is TRBJ2-7, the V gene TRBV4-3, with TRBD1 matching 8 bases. CDR1 and CDR2 from the germline V gene are LGHNA and YSLEER. CDR3 length: 15 residues. The CDR3 reads CASSQDRGRGQVYSF. The CDR3, as DNA: TGCGCCAGCAGCCAAGATCGGGGCAGGGGGCAAGTCTATAGCTTC.

V and J are TRBV5-1 and TRBJ2-2; 8 bases are shared with TRBD1. The CDR3 is 14 residues long. Per germline, CDR1 SGHRS and CDR2 YFSETQ. The J segment lost 4 bases and the V segment lost 6 bases, leaving 5 bases of the junction unmatched. CDR3 region: CASKGQEGTGELFF. The CDR3 region has the DNA TGCGCCAGCAAGGGACAGGAGGGCACCGGGGAGCTGTTTTTT.

This chain links TRBV6-5 with TRBJ2-7; 7 bases map to TRBD2. The CDR3 is 13 residues long. The V and J ends lost 10 bases and 4 bases, in that order; junction bases with no gene match: 10. Germline CDR1 is MNHEY and CDR2 is SVGAGI. The CDR3 loop is CATRGRESYEQYF. The CDR3 DNA sequence: TGTGCCACCCGCGGGCGGGAGTCGTACGAGCAGTACTTC.

This clone was counted a single time. The chain carries TRBV27 and TRBJ2-2; no definite D call. Germline V gene sequence: CDR1 MNHEY, CDR2 SMNVEV (reference sequence). With 0 bases removed from V and 1 base from J, the gap between germline ends came to 15 bases. This CDR3 contains 18 residues. CDR3: CASSLSALVALNTGELFF. CDR3 sequence (DNA): TGTGCCAGCAGTTTATCGGCCCTAGTCGCCTTGAACACCGGGGAGCTGTTTTTT.

The chain links TRBV2 to TRBJ2-1; TRBD2 might be the D (5 bases). Per germline, CDR1 SNHLY and CDR2 FYNNEI. With 7 bases removed from V and 1 base from J, the gap between germline ends came to 14 bases. The CDR3 spans 15 residues. The CDR3 protein is CASTAEVKSYNEQFF. The CDR3 nucleotides are TGTGCCAGCACCGCGGAGGTAAAATCCTACAATGAGCAGTTCTTC.